This T cell receptor beta chain was recorded in a study of T cell changes during pregnancy in multiple sclerosis. The germline gives CDR1 LNHDA, CDR2 SQIVND (reference sequence). The CDR3 runs 14 residues. V was clipped by 3 bases and J by 1 base, with 10 bases between them. TCRdb's table, derived via immunoSEQ multiplex PCR, lists solely in-frame clones and lacks some. The repertoire includes under 80,000 clones, approximately 91% of them detected once, and approximately 1.7% sits in the top ten. This clonotype originated in a female donor with multiple sclerosis, enrolled in a pregnancy study. The source was peripheral blood, collected in the first trimester of pregnancy. The gene calls are TRBV19 and TRBJ2-7; tentative D call: TRBD2 (5 bases). CDR3 coding DNA: TGTGCCAGTAGTATTAACGGAGGTTCCTACGAGCAGTACTTC. It codes for CASSINGGSYEQYF.